This T cell receptor beta chain was documented in a study of OX40 agonist ivuxolimab in advanced cancers. For the wider study: Ivuxolimab was a fully human IgG2 agonistic monoclonal antibody targeting the costimulatory receptor OX40 (CD134). Patients were allowed to have had prior anti-PD-1, anti-PD-L1 or anti-CTLA-4 therapy, and around 43% of the dose-escalation patients had been treated with checkpoint inhibitors. In the dose-escalation cohort, 75% to 85% of patients were male, and the mean age was 60 years with a range of roughly 23 to 79. Intravenous ivuxolimab was administered to patients every 2 weeks at six dose levels: 0.01, 0.1, 0.3, 1.5, 3 and 10 mg/kg. Partial responses were achieved by three dose-escalation patients, of whom one had hepatocellular carcinoma and two had cutaneous melanoma. Of the 50 or so patients in dose escalation, about 20 had hepatocellular carcinoma, approximately 15 had melanoma, 9 had renal cell carcinoma and 9 had head and neck cancer. The paper describes the monotherapy dose-escalation part (N = 52 patients) of the phase I trial of ivuxolimab. The purpose of peripheral TCRbeta sequencing was to test whether ivuxolimab changed TCR sequence diversity and led to clonal T-cell expansion.

The germline V gene (reference sequence) provides CDR1 LNHNV and CDR2 YYDKDF. Deletion took 2 bases off V and 2 bases off J, with a span of 9 bases between the germline ends. Taken from cysteine to phenylalanine, the CDR3 has 14 residues. Solely the CDR3 DNA is kept, with 42 bases framed from the first base. The trial excluded patients who had a history of autoimmune disease or who were on systemic immunosuppression. Peripheral blood for TCR sequencing was collected from all dose cohorts at baseline, on cycle 4 day 1, and on cycle 7 day 1. The samples were taken from a phase I, first-in-human, multicenter, open-label dose-escalation trial of ivuxolimab. Adults with locally advanced or metastatic head and neck squamous cell, hepatocellular, melanoma or renal cell carcinoma were enrolled in the trial. Before TCR sequencing, CD4+ T cells and CD8+ T cells were sorted from peripheral blood as separate populations.

A remark on this clone: Its cognate antigen has yet to be identified. One base away there is no much larger clone; base qualities are not given.

What the work shows at the level of the full study, not this receptor alone: Low levels of normalized T-cell clonal expansion were also seen in some patients who did not respond. At doses from 0.1 to 3.0 mg/kg, clonal expansion was seen in both CD4+ and CD8+ blood T cells between baseline and week 6. After ivuxolimab, expanded clones were on average more numerous among CD8+ T cells than among CD4+ T cells. Partial responders in the 0.1-3.0 mg/kg groups had among the lowest normalized peripheral clonal expansion, especially among CD8+ T cells. Antigen specificity was not determined for the clonally expanded peripheral T cells.

To sequence the TCRbeta CDR3 region, genomic DNA was isolated from the sorted cells. The immunoSEQ Assay was used for sequencing of TCRbeta CDR3 regions. TCRdb took this table from immuneACCESS and kept in-frame rearrangements with V and J called. Such tables lack part of the clones; where checked against another copy, unresolved V genes explain under half of the gap, and the rest is unexplained. The table for this sample lists some 77,000 clones; over 75% of them were counted only once. 6.2% of the sample is in the top ten clones. The chain is made from TRBV15 and TRBJ2-5, and TRBD1 may be the D gene, going by 5 matching bases. Sequences were derived from CD4+ or CD8+ T cells sorted from blood, sampled in a trial of the OX40 agonist ivuxolimab. The sequence was collected from an adult with an advanced solid tumor such as melanoma, head and neck, liver or kidney cancer. CDR3 reads: CATSRRTLQETQYF. In nucleotide form, the sequence is TGTGCCACCAGCAGACGGACATTGCAAGAGACCCAGTACTTC.